This T cell receptor (beta chain) was recorded in a study of cytomegalovirus exposure and HLA in healthy donors (dated by TCRdb to about 2017). Concerning the study at large: An earlier analysis of several hundred of the donors reported roughly 270 Gb of sequence data and roughly 110 million unique TCR beta sequences from about 200 million T cells. The study was designed to test whether signatures of past pathogen exposure could be identified by cataloging public T cell receptors. A later genetic analysis took genome-wide SNP genotypes for about 55% of the roughly 700 donors and used that subset as a discovery cohort. All discovery cohort repertoires had been generated on a single sequencing platform. HLA typing covered class I and class II loci at four-digit resolution. In an earlier analysis of 550 to 700 of the donors, high-throughput TCR beta sequencing was used to judge whether each TCR beta V gene segment behaved as functional or pseudogenic. Across 300 to 400 genotyped donors of the cohort, an average of about 200,000 unique TCR beta nucleotide sequences per donor were sequenced, and about a sixth of those sequences were non-productive. Four to six DR-DQ haplotypes were handled as single units for association and clustering, since linkage in the cohort was strong. Using immunosequencing, the study profiled T cell repertoires from 500 to 800 subjects and related those repertoires to cytomegalovirus serostatus. To study patterns of TCR occurrence, a later analysis re-analyzed previously published TCR beta repertoires from several hundred donors and added high-resolution HLA genotyping. Among the roughly 390 genotyped donors, under 90% belonged to the genetic ancestry cluster associated with self-reported Caucasian donors. To predict cytomegalovirus infection status, the study combined high-throughput TCR immunosequencing, statistical association of individual TCRs with disease status, and machine learning. In addition to the first cohort of 666 subjects, a separate validation cohort of 130 or so different subjects was used. In the later analysis, no new phenotypic data were used to find candidate immune exposures; instead, reliance was placed on TCR beta sequences and their occurrence across donors. Donor age, sex, ethnicity and CMV serostatus were collected together with the repertoire data. The number of donors typed differed by locus, with about 629-640 for A, B, C, DRB1 and DQB1, around 500 for DQA1, 606 for DPA1, and 450 to 480 for DPB1. An early release covering roughly 600 HLA-typed donors comprised roughly 300 gigabases of sequencing data and roughly 85 million unique TCR sequences. Beyond this particular receptor, the publication reports: In an earlier analysis of 450 to 750 of the donors, most TCR beta V segments appeared in productive rearrangements about 87% or about 30% of the time, broadly matching IMGT annotations. A further reported finding was that TCR beta sequences accurately predicted the HLA-A and HLA-B alleles for most subjects in the first cohort. HLA typing was unavailable for some donors at each locus, so association tests used only the typed subset. A group of highly shared sequence variants was considered likely to be a technical artifact of the sequencing pipeline. Approximately 18 rarely observed V segments, including chromosome 9 orphons, were excluded from the earlier analysis of some 590 of the donors because counts were too low. A total of roughly 160 TCR beta chains were listed by the study as associated with cytomegalovirus. Most CMV-associated TCR beta chains appeared to be HLA-restricted in a later analysis, and the HLA associations seemed to be driven largely by CMV exposure. In both the original and validation cohorts, the classifier was reported to diagnose cytomegalovirus status with high specificity and sensitivity. Some IMGT-functional V segments, including TRBV6-2 and TRBV6-3, could not be distinguished by the 87-base-pair reads and were therefore excluded. Linkage disequilibrium might explain the correlated functional status among segregating V segments, but an unknown experimental factor could not be ruled out. The authors suggested that the approach could potentially be generalized to other disease states and immunological phenotypes. Three of the identified cytomegalovirus-associated TCR beta chains were confirmed in vitro to be specific for cytomegalovirus antigens. A later genetic analysis reported fewer N-insertions in productive TCRs among donors in an Asian-associated ancestry cluster than the approximately 700-donor mean. In a later analysis, HLA-associated TCR beta chains were found to be more clonally expanded and to have lower generation probabilities than equally common non-associated chains. An association between a missense DCLRE1C variant and V-gene and J-gene trimming of TCR beta chains was found in a later genetic analysis and replicated in an independent cohort. Most TCR sequences were seen in very few donors, while some public TCRs were found in many individuals. Assigning TCR associations to individual alleles was difficult when HLA alleles, especially DR and DQ, strongly co-occurred. Specific HLA alleles were associated with some 15,000 TCR beta sequences at a false discovery rate of 0.05 in a later analysis. Roughly uniform sequencing depth across donors was assumed in presence/absence analyses, although this assumption may not hold. For the cohort, immune exposure information was limited to CMV serostatus. A later analysis reported that several top co-occurrence clusters appeared linked to parvovirus B19, influenza, CMV and Epstein-Barr virus. In a later analysis, TCR association rates were found to vary across HLA loci, with the most associated TCRs seen for DRB1 alleles and the fewest for HLA-C alleles. The cohort was sequenced for TCR beta chains only, and without alpha or paired-chain data the features that could be detected were limited.

The cohort comprised 710 or so healthy bone marrow donors. At the time of sampling, every cohort member was nominally healthy, though immune exposures that went unrecorded were likely present. The donor tested CMV seropositive, placing the donor among the roughly 300 seropositive members of the cohort. Each donor provided a peripheral blood sample, and peripheral blood mononuclear cells were used for TCR beta sequencing. Genomic DNA was extracted from the blood cell samples with the Qiagen DNeasy Blood Extraction Kit. As regards this clone: The antigen this receptor binds is unknown. Within one base of it there is no much larger clone, and no base qualities were kept.

CDR3 length: 13 amino acids, cysteine to phenylalanine. The read is trimmed to its CDR3 DNA, 39 bases read in frame from base 1. The germline V gene yields SGHDT for CDR1 and YYEEEE for CDR2. V is clipped by 1 base and J by 5 bases, and the sequence between their germline boundaries is 9 bases long. Library construction relied on the immunoSEQ multiplex PCR assay. For the multiplex PCR, a mixture combining 60 forward primers for TCR Vbeta segments and 13 reverse primers for TCR Jbeta segments was used. The CDR3 region of rearranged TCR beta genes was amplified from genomic DNA with a multiplex PCR assay. The amplified TCR beta libraries were sequenced on the Illumina HiSeq System as 87-base-pair reads. The authors' pipeline ran thus. Across the 670 or so repertoires, a later analysis counted 80 million or so unique TCR beta chains, roughly 11 million of which were shared by at least two donors. Raw reads were error-corrected and collapsed into unique sequences by a nearest-neighbor algorithm in which closely related sequences were merged to remove PCR and sequencing errors. CDR3 sequences were aligned to IMGT reference sequences to assign V, D and J gene segments. For a sequence to be retained, a match of at least six nucleotides to both a V gene segment and a J gene segment was required. A rearrangement was called productive if the CDR3 had no stop codons and remained in frame with V and J, and every other rearrangement was called non-productive. Following IMGT convention, CDR3 was defined as the stretch from the second conserved V-encoded cysteine up to the conserved J-encoded phenylalanine. Sequences without an unambiguous match to a single V gene segment were excluded from the earlier analysis of 500 to 700 of the donors. In an earlier analysis of roughly 500 of the donors, V segments were called functional above 56.7% productive rearrangements and were called segregating when the between-donor standard deviation exceeded 5%. A statistical classification framework was developed to diagnose cytomegalovirus status using the catalog of TCR beta chain sequences. In a later analysis, V and J genes were assigned by comparing TCR nucleotide sequences against IMGT/GENE-DB human TR gene sequences. Using the TCRdist pipeline, a later analysis assigned CDR3 sequences along with most-parsimonious VDJ recombination scenarios. A later analysis defined each TCR beta chain by its CDR3 amino acid sequence plus V-gene family, and excluded reads lacking a unique V-gene family. As a way to deal with suspected cross-contamination and a sequencing artifact, a later analysis dropped nearly 600 nucleotide sequences that were highly shared and had low generation probability. In a later analysis, a clonal expansion index was calculated for each public chain from normalized within-repertoire ranks of inferred template counts. In a later analysis, generation probabilities were computed using a VDJ recombination model fitted to out-of-frame rearrangements, and the results were checked against IGoR. In a later analysis, hypergeometric tests were used to score TCR-TCR, TCR-HLA and TCR-CMV co-occurrence, with a repertoire-size bias correction applied to TCR pairs. A later analysis estimated false discovery rates by permuting HLA or CMV assignments 20 times. A later analysis grouped co-occurring TCRs with DBSCAN, adding TCRdist sequence similarity when clustering within HLA-allele-positive subsets. For co-occurrence clustering, repertoires with fewer than 30,000 or more than 120,000 public chains were excluded, along with roughly 5 repertoires with anomalous nucleotide sharing. TCRdb holds this immuneACCESS table with in-frame rearrangements only. Some clones are missing; in checked studies, unresolved V genes explain under half, and the rest has no known cause. That table is the source of V, J and clone size, and D and trimming were worked out from the DNA. The sample table lists 150,000 to 200,000 clones, about 75% of them with a count of one. Of the sample, about 3% falls within the top ten clones.

The sequence is built from TRBV5-6 and TRBJ2-5; the D gene lacks a confident call. The sample was PBMCs. This TCR was recovered from a woman aged 45-65 years in good health and CMV-seropositive. The DNA sequence is as follows: TGTGCCAGCAGCTTGAGCATACTCGAGACCCAGTACTTC. It is translated as CASSLSILETQYF.